A selection of T cell receptor beta chains follows, all from one sample in a study of cytomegalovirus exposure and HLA in healthy donors. TCRdb keeps only in-frame clones here, not all; method: immunoSEQ multiplex PCR. The sample lists 170,000 or so clones, approximately 84% seen once, with more than 4% in the top ten. Specimen: PBMCs. Receptors originate from a girl under 18 in good health and CMV-seropositive. The CDR3 runs from the conserved cysteine through the conserved F or W. The order of the fields is clone size, J gene, D gene, V gene, CDR3 protein, CDR3 DNA. A D gene is named only where the DNA matches it firmly. Rows give clone size only sometimes, using once, few, many, or a class for an expanded clone.

clone size: .
J gene: TRBJ2-1
D gene: .
V gene: TRBV4-1
CDR3 protein: CASSLRLPRSGGSEQFF
CDR3 DNA: TGCGCCAGCAGCCTACGGTTACCGCGGAGTGGGGGCAGTGAGCAGTTCTTC

clone size: .
J gene: TRBJ1-2
D gene: .
V gene: TRBV6-5
CDR3 protein: CASTQQGNRGYGYTF
CDR3 DNA: TGTGCCAGCACCCAACAGGGCAATCGAGGCTATGGCTACACCTTC

clone size: .
J gene: TRBJ2-2
D gene: .
V gene: TRBV7-9
CDR3 protein: CASSPDRPNTGELFF
CDR3 DNA: TGTGCCAGCAGCCCAGACAGGCCGAACACCGGGGAGCTGTTTTTT

clone size: .
J gene: TRBJ1-1
D gene: .
V gene: TRBV29-1
CDR3 protein: CSVELRGPNTEAFF
CDR3 DNA: TGCAGCGTCGAACTCAGGGGTCCGAACACTGAAGCTTTCTTT

clone size: .
J gene: TRBJ1-1
D gene: .
V gene: TRBV7-8
CDR3 protein: CASSLRWEVSTEAFF
CDR3 DNA: TGTGCCAGCAGCTTACGGTGGGAGGTTAGCACTGAAGCTTTCTTT

clone size: .
J gene: TRBJ2-7
D gene: .
V gene: TRBV5-6
CDR3 protein: CASSLVGEPATYEQYF
CDR3 DNA: TGTGCCAGCAGCTTGGTGGGCGAACCAGCCACCTACGAGCAGTACTTC

clone size: .
J gene: TRBJ2-3
D gene: TRBD2
V gene: TRBV13
CDR3 protein: CASSLGAGGQDTQYF
CDR3 DNA: TGTGCCAGCAGCTTAGGTGCGGGGGGGCAAGATACGCAGTATTTT

clone size: .
J gene: TRBJ2-4
D gene: TRBD1
V gene: TRBV5-1
CDR3 protein: CASSSTGENIQYF
CDR3 DNA: TGCGCCAGCAGCTCAACAGGGGAGAACATTCAGTACTTC

clone size: .
J gene: TRBJ2-7
D gene: .
V gene: TRBV5-4
CDR3 protein: CASSPSGDSYEQYF
CDR3 DNA: TGTGCCAGCAGCCCGTCGGGGGACTCCTACGAGCAGTACTTC

clone size: .
J gene: TRBJ2-5
D gene: .
V gene: TRBV15
CDR3 protein: CATSRESRVSGAQYF
CDR3 DNA: TGTGCCACCAGCAGGGAAAGCAGGGTGTCGGGGGCCCAGTACTTC

clone size: .
J gene: TRBJ1-6
D gene: .
V gene: TRBV7-2
CDR3 protein: CASSVDGEVRSPLHF
CDR3 DNA: TGTGCCAGCAGCGTGGACGGGGAGGTACGGTCACCCCTCCACTTT

clone size: .
J gene: TRBJ1-4
D gene: TRBD1
V gene: TRBV4-1
CDR3 protein: CASSPGTAATNEKLFF
CDR3 DNA: TGCGCCAGCAGCCCTGGGACAGCTGCAACTAATGAAAAACTGTTTTTT

clone size: .
J gene: TRBJ2-5
D gene: TRBD2
V gene: TRBV6-5
CDR3 protein: CASKSDDGGVKTQYF
CDR3 DNA: TGTGCCAGCAAATCCGATGATGGGGGGGTAAAGACCCAGTACTTC

clone size: .
J gene: TRBJ2-7
D gene: .
V gene: TRBV12-5
CDR3 protein: CASSGQGGKPVGEQYF
CDR3 DNA: TGTGCTAGTAGCGGTCAGGGAGGTAAACCAGTAGGCGAGCAGTACTTC

clone size: .
J gene: TRBJ1-2
D gene: TRBD1
V gene: TRBV5-1
CDR3 protein: CASSAGQSYGYTF
CDR3 DNA: TGCGCCAGCAGCGCGGGACAGTCCTATGGCTACACCTTC

clone size: .
J gene: TRBJ1-3
D gene: TRBD1
V gene: TRBV5-6
CDR3 protein: CASSLGQGPGNTIYF
CDR3 DNA: TGTGCCAGCAGCTTGGGACAGGGGCCTGGAAACACCATATATTTT

clone size: .
J gene: TRBJ2-1
D gene: .
V gene: TRBV21-1
CDR3 protein: CASSKWGEVGNEQFF
CDR3 DNA: TGTGCCAGCAGCAAATGGGGGGAGGTGGGGAATGAGCAGTTCTTC

clone size: once
J gene: TRBJ2-3
D gene: TRBD2
V gene: TRBV11-2
CDR3 protein: CASSLDWTSGGRRTDTQYF
CDR3 DNA: TGTGCCAGCAGCTTAGATTGGACTAGCGGGGGCCGACGCACAGATACGCAGTATTTT

clone size: .
J gene: TRBJ2-7
D gene: .
V gene: TRBV7-9
CDR3 protein: CASSKDIWIEQYF
CDR3 DNA: TGTGCCAGCAGCAAGGACATATGGATCGAGCAGTACTTC

clone size: .
J gene: TRBJ1-2
D gene: TRBD1
V gene: TRBV7-8
CDR3 protein: CASSLVRDRAYGYTF
CDR3 DNA: TGTGCCAGCAGCTTAGTTCGGGACAGGGCTTATGGCTACACCTTC

clone size: .
J gene: TRBJ2-3
D gene: TRBD2
V gene: TRBV5-5
CDR3 protein: CASSSISSGGATDTQYF
CDR3 DNA: TGTGCCAGCAGTTCAATTTCTAGCGGGGGGGCCACAGATACGCAGTATTTT

clone size: .
J gene: TRBJ1-2
D gene: TRBD1
V gene: TRBV19
CDR3 protein: CASSTTGQGVLWWGYTF
CDR3 DNA: TGTGCCAGTAGTACCACGGGACAGGGGGTCCTATGGTGGGGCTACACCTTC

clone size: .
J gene: TRBJ1-3
D gene: .
V gene: TRBV7-9
CDR3 protein: CASSLWRGWDNSGNTIYF
CDR3 DNA: TGTGCCAGCAGCTTATGGCGCGGGTGGGACAACTCTGGAAACACCATATATTTT

clone size: .
J gene: TRBJ1-2
D gene: TRBD1
V gene: TRBV19
CDR3 protein: CASSMIGEKTGTGYTF
CDR3 DNA: TGTGCCAGTAGTATGATCGGGGAGAAGACAGGGACTGGCTACACCTTC

clone size: .
J gene: TRBJ1-2
D gene: .
V gene: TRBV5-1
CDR3 protein: CASSALGGGASYGYTF
CDR3 DNA: TGCGCCAGCAGCGCCCTGGGCGGGGGCGCTTCCTATGGCTACACCTTC

clone size: .
J gene: TRBJ1-1
D gene: .
V gene: TRBV9
CDR3 protein: CASSDKGGAEAFF
CDR3 DNA: TGTGCCAGCAGCGATAAGGGGGGGGCTGAAGCTTTCTTT

clone size: few
J gene: TRBJ2-2
D gene: TRBD1
V gene: TRBV2
CDR3 protein: CASSVPGQGGNGELFF
CDR3 DNA: TGTGCCAGCAGTGTGCCGGGACAGGGCGGGAACGGGGAGCTGTTTTTT

clone size: few
J gene: TRBJ1-2
D gene: TRBD1
V gene: TRBV30
CDR3 protein: CAWSKKDRGVYTF
CDR3 DNA: TGTGCCTGGAGTAAAAAGGACAGGGGTGTCTACACCTTC

clone size: .
J gene: TRBJ1-1
D gene: .
V gene: TRBV7-9
CDR3 protein: CASSLNSLPLVNTEAFF
CDR3 DNA: TGTGCCAGCAGCTTAAACTCACTCCCACTAGTGAACACTGAAGCTTTCTTT

clone size: .
J gene: TRBJ1-6
D gene: TRBD1
V gene: TRBV5-1
CDR3 protein: CASSLEQGVNSPLHF
CDR3 DNA: TGCGCCAGCAGCTTGGAACAGGGGGTAAATTCACCCCTCCACTTT

clone size: .
J gene: TRBJ2-1
D gene: TRBD1
V gene: TRBV6-1
CDR3 protein: CASSGGTGGFRYNEQFF
CDR3 DNA: TGTGCCAGCAGTGGAGGGACAGGGGGTTTTCGTTACAATGAGCAGTTCTTC

clone size: .
J gene: TRBJ2-5
D gene: TRBD1
V gene: TRBV9
CDR3 protein: CASGKTGNQETQYF
CDR3 DNA: TGTGCCAGCGGGAAGACAGGGAATCAAGAGACCCAGTACTTC

clone size: .
J gene: TRBJ1-3
D gene: TRBD1
V gene: TRBV25-1
CDR3 protein: CASSDFRTGRNTIYF
CDR3 DNA: TGTGCCAGCAGTGATTTTAGGACAGGGAGGAACACCATATATTTT

clone size: few
J gene: TRBJ2-6
D gene: .
V gene: TRBV27
CDR3 protein: CASSRAASHSGANGLTF
CDR3 DNA: TGTGCCAGCAGTAGGGCGGCGTCTCACTCTGGGGCCAACGGCCTGACTTTC

clone size: .
J gene: TRBJ1-2
D gene: TRBD1
V gene: TRBV6-5
CDR3 protein: CASSVDRAGGYTF
CDR3 DNA: TGTGCCAGCAGTGTTGACAGGGCCGGTGGCTACACCTTC

clone size: once
J gene: TRBJ2-1
D gene: .
V gene: TRBV6-5
CDR3 protein: CASSYSLAMPSNEQFF
CDR3 DNA: TGTGCCAGCAGTTACTCCCTAGCGATGCCCTCCAATGAGCAGTTCTTC

clone size: .
J gene: TRBJ1-2
D gene: TRBD1
V gene: TRBV6-5
CDR3 protein: CASRRQGGYTF
CDR3 DNA: TGTGCCAGCAGGCGACAGGGCGGCTACACCTTC

clone size: .
J gene: TRBJ1-1
D gene: .
V gene: TRBV5-6
CDR3 protein: CASSLFRQMNTEAFF
CDR3 DNA: TGTGCCAGCAGCTTGTTTCGTCAGATGAACACTGAAGCTTTCTTT

clone size: .
J gene: TRBJ2-3
D gene: .
V gene: TRBV6-4
CDR3 protein: CASSLTLTASSTDTQYF
CDR3 DNA: TGTGCCAGCAGTCTAACCTTGACAGCCTCTAGCACAGATACGCAGTATTTT

clone size: .
J gene: TRBJ2-4
D gene: TRBD1
V gene: TRBV6-5
CDR3 protein: CASSYTGTGDNIQYF
CDR3 DNA: TGTGCCAGCAGTTACACCGGGACAGGGGACAACATTCAGTACTTC

clone size: .
J gene: TRBJ2-5
D gene: TRBD2
V gene: TRBV2
CDR3 protein: CASRELAGGRETQYF
CDR3 DNA: TGTGCCAGCAGGGAACTAGCGGGGGGGCGGGAGACCCAGTACTTC

clone size: .
J gene: TRBJ1-1
D gene: .
V gene: TRBV2
CDR3 protein: CASSDAGLRAFF
CDR3 DNA: TGTGCCAGCAGTGACGCAGGGTTGAGAGCTTTCTTT

clone size: .
J gene: TRBJ1-1
D gene: TRBD1
V gene: TRBV7-9
CDR3 protein: CASSPTGGRGTEAFF
CDR3 DNA: TGTGCCAGCAGCCCGACAGGGGGCAGGGGCACTGAAGCTTTCTTT

clone size: .
J gene: TRBJ2-7
D gene: TRBD2
V gene: TRBV7-9
CDR3 protein: CASSFGLAPEQYF
CDR3 DNA: TGTGCCAGCAGCTTCGGACTAGCGCCCGAGCAGTACTTC

clone size: .
J gene: TRBJ2-2
D gene: TRBD1
V gene: TRBV5-1
CDR3 protein: CASSLQGATGELFF
CDR3 DNA: TGCGCCAGTAGCTTGCAGGGGGCCACCGGGGAGCTGTTTTTT

clone size: once
J gene: TRBJ1-3
D gene: TRBD1
V gene: TRBV13
CDR3 protein: CASSLIQGGTGNTIYF
CDR3 DNA: TGTGCCAGCAGCTTAATCCAGGGGGGCACGGGAAACACCATATATTTT

clone size: .
J gene: TRBJ1-4
D gene: .
V gene: TRBV5-4
CDR3 protein: CASSLVGSEKLFF
CDR3 DNA: TGTGCCAGCAGCTTAGTGGGGAGTGAAAAACTGTTTTTT

clone size: .
J gene: TRBJ1-4
D gene: TRBD1
V gene: TRBV12-5
CDR3 protein: CASGSGTATNEKLFF
CDR3 DNA: TGTGCTAGTGGTTCCGGGACAGCAACTAATGAAAAACTGTTTTTT

clone size: .
J gene: TRBJ2-7
D gene: .
V gene: TRBV15
CDR3 protein: CATTSGREASHGQYF
CDR3 DNA: TGTGCCACCACCTCGGGCAGGGAAGCCTCCCACGGGCAGTACTTC

clone size: .
J gene: TRBJ1-3
D gene: .
V gene: TRBV29-1
CDR3 protein: CSVAPGTGNTIYF
CDR3 DNA: TGCAGCGTTGCTCCAGGGACTGGAAACACCATATATTTT